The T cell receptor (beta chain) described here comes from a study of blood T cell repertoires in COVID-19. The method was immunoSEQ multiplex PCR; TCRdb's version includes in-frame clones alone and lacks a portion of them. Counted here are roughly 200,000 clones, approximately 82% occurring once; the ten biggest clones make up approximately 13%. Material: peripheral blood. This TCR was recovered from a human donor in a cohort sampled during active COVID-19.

This CDR3 reads CASSSFGRAGVAKNIQYF. In DNA form, the CDR3 reads TGTGCCAGCAGCTCATTTGGACGGGCAGGGGTAGCCAAAAACATTCAGTACTTC. The chain uses TRBV5-6 and TRBJ2-4, with TRBD1 as a possible D gene (6 bases). This CDR3 is 18 amino acids long. V lost 3 bases and J lost 0, with 19 bases in between. The V gene's germline CDR1 is SGHDT and CDR2 YYEEEE.